This TCR beta chain was sequenced for a study of T cells in severe cutaneous drug reactions (dated by TCRdb to between 2019 and 2020). Regarding the research as a whole: Recruitment took place between the early 2010s and the late 2010s, drawing patients from Taiwan, Thailand and a European registry network. Enrollment was limited to patients whose SJS/TEN or DRESS diagnosis was probable or definite according to RegiSCAR criteria. The Naranjo algorithm and the ALDEN drug causality algorithm were used to assign the culprit drug. Biological samples, such as blister fluids/cells and PBMC, were collected from patients during the acute or recovery stage. Bulk TCR sequencing was combined with single-cell sequencing, quantitative PCR validation, functional assays and transgenic mouse experiments. Libraries used iRepertoire multiplex PCR; authors cited a comparison showing similar capture of abundant clonotypes across iRepertoire and 5' RACE methods with or without UMI. What the research found in general, with its limitations: CBZ-SJS/TEN patients showed strongly increased TRBV12-4 usage, with an average of about 32% in blister cells and 4% to 6% in PBMC. A public TCRbeta CDR3, present at a mean of around 14% in all seven CBZ-SJS/TEN blister samples, was undetectable or scarce in PBMC from tolerant controls and healthy donors. The authors stated that further study is still needed to find out whether the public TCR applies more generally to SJS/TEN caused by other drugs.

For both bulk and single-cell sequencing, libraries were prepared with the iRepertoire multiplex PCR system and TCR subtype-specific primers. Multiplex PCR with primers aimed at the V, D and J gene regions produced the bulk TCR beta libraries. Each sample contributed roughly 95-550 ng of RNA as input for preparing the bulk TCR library. An Illumina MiSeq was used to sequence bulk TCR beta amplicons. Under the source paper's analysis protocol: Quality control steps removed sample misassignments and low-quality sequencing reads. CDR3 was defined as the amino acids between the V-gene Y[YFLI]C motif and the J-segment [FW]GXGT motif. The IMGT database served as the reference for assigning TRBV and TRBJ genes and CDR3 clonotypes. Per-sample TRBV expression was normalized to the mean of the same gene in PBMC from roughly 41 healthy donors. TCRdb reprocessed the reads into one record per CDR3 protein sequence, lacking DNA. These V and J calls originate from TCRdb's pipeline instead of the authors' own analysis. The table for this sample shows 8,800 or so distinct CDR3 sequences. Around 28% of the sample is held by the ten biggest clonotypes.

The germline V gene encodes CDR1 MDHEN and CDR2 SYDVKM. The CDR3 measures 14 amino acids from cysteine to phenylalanine. No DNA sequence was recorded. Remarks on this clonotype: What antigen it recognizes has not been identified.

The donors whose samples were sequenced had carbamazepine-induced Stevens-Johnson syndrome or toxic epidermal necrolysis (CBZ-SJS/TEN). To look for drug-specific clonotypes, next-generation sequencing was used to profile the T cell receptor repertoires of patients with drug-induced severe cutaneous adverse reactions. The RNA was isolated from either blister cells of skin lesions or peripheral blood mononuclear cells. The source of this sequence is a human donor with a severe cutaneous adverse drug reaction. The chain couples TRBV28 to TRBJ1-1; TCRdb indicates TRBD1, and absent DNA this call remains unverified. The material sequenced was cells from a skin blister. The cell subset or site label corresponds to: unsorted cells from skin lesion blisters. Here the CDR3 is given as CASRQGGAGTEAFF.